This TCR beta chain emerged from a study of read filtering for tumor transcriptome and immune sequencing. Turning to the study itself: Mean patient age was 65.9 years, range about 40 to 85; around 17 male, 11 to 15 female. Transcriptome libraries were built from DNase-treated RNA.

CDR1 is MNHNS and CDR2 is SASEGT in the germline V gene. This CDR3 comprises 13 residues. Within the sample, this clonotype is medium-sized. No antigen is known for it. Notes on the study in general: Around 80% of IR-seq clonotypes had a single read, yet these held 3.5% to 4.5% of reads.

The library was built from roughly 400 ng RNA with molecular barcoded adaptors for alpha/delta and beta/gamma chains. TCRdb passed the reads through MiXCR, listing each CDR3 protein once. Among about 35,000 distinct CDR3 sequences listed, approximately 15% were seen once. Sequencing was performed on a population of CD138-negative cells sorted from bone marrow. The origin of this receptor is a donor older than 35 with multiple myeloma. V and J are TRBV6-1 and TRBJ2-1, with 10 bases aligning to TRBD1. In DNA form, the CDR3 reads TGTGCGACAGGACAGGGGGTTTACAATGAGCAGTTCTTC. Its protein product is CATGQGVYNEQFF.